This T cell receptor beta chain originates from a study of cytomegalovirus exposure and HLA in healthy donors. This PCR relied on a set of 60 Vbeta primers and 13 Jbeta primers. TCRdb keeps only in-frame clones here, not all; method: immunoSEQ multiplex PCR. The table counts around 65,000 clones; 15% to 20% lies in the top ten. For this clone: Its antigen remains unknown.

Findings and caveats of the study: A later analysis linked a missense DCLRE1C variant to TCR beta V- and J-gene trimming. In vitro work confirmed that a few CMV-associated chains recognize CMV antigens. Some V segments (TRBV6-2 and TRBV6-3 among them) were excluded as indistinguishable.

Healthy bone marrow donors formed the donor group. Germline values: CDR1 SGHRS, CDR2 YFSETQ. The CDR3 consists of 15 residues. J lost 7 bases, V lost 2 bases, and 10 bases had no gene match. The sequenced sample was PBMCs. The sequence derives from a boy under 18 in good health and CMV-seronegative. V and J are TRBV5-1 and TRBJ1-1, with 8 bases fitting TRBD1. In DNA form, the CDR3 reads TGCGCCAGCAGCTTCGGTACAGGGGGGCGGAGTGAAGCTTTCTTT. It translates to CASSFGTGGRSEAFF.